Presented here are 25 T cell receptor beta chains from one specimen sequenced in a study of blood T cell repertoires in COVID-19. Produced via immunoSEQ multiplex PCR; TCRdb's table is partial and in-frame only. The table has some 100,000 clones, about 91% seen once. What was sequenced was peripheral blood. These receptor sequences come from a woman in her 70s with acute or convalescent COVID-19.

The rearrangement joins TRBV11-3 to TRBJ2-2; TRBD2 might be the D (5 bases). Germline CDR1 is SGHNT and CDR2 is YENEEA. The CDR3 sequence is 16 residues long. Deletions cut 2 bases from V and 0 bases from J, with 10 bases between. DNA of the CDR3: TGTGCCAGCAGCTTAATAAGGACTTCGAACACCGGGGAGCTGTTTTTT. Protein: CASSLIRTSNTGELFF.

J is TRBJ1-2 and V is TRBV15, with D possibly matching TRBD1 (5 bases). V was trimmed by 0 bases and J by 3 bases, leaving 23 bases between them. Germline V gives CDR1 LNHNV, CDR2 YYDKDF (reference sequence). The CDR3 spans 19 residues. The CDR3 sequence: CATSRDGAETILGDYGYTF. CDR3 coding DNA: TGTGCCACCAGCAGAGATGGCGCTGAAACGATATTAGGGGACTATGGCTACACCTTC.

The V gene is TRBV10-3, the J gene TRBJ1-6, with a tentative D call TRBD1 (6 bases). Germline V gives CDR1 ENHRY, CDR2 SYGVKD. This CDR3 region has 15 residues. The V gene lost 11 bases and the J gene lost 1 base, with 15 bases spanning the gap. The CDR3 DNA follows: TGTGCCGCTCAGGGGTCCGCGTCCTATAATTCACCCCTCCACTTT. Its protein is CAAQGSASYNSPLHF.

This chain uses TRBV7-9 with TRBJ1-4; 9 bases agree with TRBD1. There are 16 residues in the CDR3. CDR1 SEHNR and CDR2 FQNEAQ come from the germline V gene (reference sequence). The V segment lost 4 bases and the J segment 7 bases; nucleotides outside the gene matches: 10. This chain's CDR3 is CASSSWRETGGEKLFF. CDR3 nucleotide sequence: TGTGCCAGCAGCTCTTGGCGTGAGACAGGGGGTGAAAAACTGTTTTTT.

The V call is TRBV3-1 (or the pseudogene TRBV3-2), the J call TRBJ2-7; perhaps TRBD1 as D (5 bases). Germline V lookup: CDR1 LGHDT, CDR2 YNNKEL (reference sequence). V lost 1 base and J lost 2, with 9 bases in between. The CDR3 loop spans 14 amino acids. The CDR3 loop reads CASSQVSTAYEQYF. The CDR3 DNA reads TGTGCCAGCAGCCAAGTCTCGACAGCCTACGAGCAGTACTTC.

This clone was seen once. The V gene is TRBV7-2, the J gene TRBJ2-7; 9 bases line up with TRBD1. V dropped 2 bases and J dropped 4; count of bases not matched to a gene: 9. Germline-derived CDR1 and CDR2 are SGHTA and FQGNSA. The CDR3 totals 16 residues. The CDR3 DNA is TGTGCCAGCAGCTTAACGCACAGGGGGCGGGGATACGAGCAGTACTTC. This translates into CASSLTHRGRGYEQYF.

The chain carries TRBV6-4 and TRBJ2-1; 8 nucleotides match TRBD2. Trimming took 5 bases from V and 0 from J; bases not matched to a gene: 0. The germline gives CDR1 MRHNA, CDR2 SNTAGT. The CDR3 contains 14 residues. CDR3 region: CASSSGSSYNEQFF. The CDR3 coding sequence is TGTGCCAGCAGTAGCGGGAGCTCCTACAATGAGCAGTTCTTC.

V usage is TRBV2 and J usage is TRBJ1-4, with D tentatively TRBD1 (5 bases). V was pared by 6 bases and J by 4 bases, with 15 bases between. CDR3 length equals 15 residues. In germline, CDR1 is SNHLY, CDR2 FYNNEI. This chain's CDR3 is CASRILDSLNEKLFF. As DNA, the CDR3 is TGTGCCAGCAGGATCTTAGACAGTCTTAATGAAAAACTGTTTTTT.

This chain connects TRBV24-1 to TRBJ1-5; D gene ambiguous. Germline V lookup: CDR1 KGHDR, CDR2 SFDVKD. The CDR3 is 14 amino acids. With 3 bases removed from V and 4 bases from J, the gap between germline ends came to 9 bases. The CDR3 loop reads CATSDRELNQPQHF. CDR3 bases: TGTGCCACCAGTGATCGAGAGTTAAATCAGCCCCAGCATTTT.

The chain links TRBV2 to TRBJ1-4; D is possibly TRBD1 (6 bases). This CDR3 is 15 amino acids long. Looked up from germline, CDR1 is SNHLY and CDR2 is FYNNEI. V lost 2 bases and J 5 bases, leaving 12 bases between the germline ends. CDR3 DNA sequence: TGTGCCAGCAGTGAATGGTTAGGGGGAAATGAAAAACTGTTTTTT. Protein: CASSEWLGGNEKLFF.

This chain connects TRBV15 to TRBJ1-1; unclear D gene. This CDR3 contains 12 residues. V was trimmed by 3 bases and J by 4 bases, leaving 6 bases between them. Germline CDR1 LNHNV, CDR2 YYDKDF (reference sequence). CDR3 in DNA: TGTGCCACCAGCAGTAGAACCACTGAAGCTTTCTTT. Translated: CATSSRTTEAFF.

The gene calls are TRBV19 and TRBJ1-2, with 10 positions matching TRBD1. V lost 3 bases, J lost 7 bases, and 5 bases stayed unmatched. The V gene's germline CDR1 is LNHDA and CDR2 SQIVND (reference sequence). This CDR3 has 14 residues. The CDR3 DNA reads TGTGCCAGTAGTATGATCGGACAGGGGGGTGGCTACACCTTC. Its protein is CASSMIGQGGGYTF.

The CDR3 sequence: CASRKTGGLETQYF. The CDR3, as DNA: TGTGCCAGCAGAAAGACAGGGGGCCTAGAGACCCAGTACTTC. V is TRBV3-1 (or the pseudogene TRBV3-2) and J is TRBJ2-5; 10 nucleotides match TRBD1. With 6 bases clipped from V and 4 bases from J, the junction kept 5 bases outside the gene matches. The CDR3 totals 14 residues. Per the germline V gene, CDR1 is LGHDT and CDR2 is YNNKEL (reference sequence).

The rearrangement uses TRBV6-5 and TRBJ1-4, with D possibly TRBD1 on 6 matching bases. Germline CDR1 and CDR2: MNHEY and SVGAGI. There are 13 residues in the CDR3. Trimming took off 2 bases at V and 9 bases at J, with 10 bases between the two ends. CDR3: CASSYQDRKKLFF. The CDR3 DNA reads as TGTGCCAGCAGTTACCAGGACAGAAAAAAACTGTTTTTT.

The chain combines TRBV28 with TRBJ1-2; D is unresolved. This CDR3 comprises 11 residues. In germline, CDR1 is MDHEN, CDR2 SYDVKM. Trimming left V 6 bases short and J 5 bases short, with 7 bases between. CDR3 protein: CASSLYYGYTF. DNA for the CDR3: TGTGCCAGCAGCCTGTATTATGGCTACACCTTC.

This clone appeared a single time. CDR3 region: CASTPWGRGTDTQYF. The CDR3 region has the DNA TGTGCCAGCACCCCTTGGGGGAGGGGCACAGATACGCAGTATTTT. This chain joins TRBV7-9 and TRBJ2-3; 7 bases align to TRBD2. V was clipped by 7 bases and J by 1 base; unmatched bases: 8. Germline CDR1 reads SEHNR; CDR2 reads FQNEAQ (reference sequence). The CDR3 sequence is 15 residues long.

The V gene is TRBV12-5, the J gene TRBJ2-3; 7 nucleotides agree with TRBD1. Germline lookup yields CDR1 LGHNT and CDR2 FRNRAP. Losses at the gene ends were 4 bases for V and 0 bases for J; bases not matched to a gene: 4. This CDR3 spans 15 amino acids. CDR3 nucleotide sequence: TGTGCTAGTGGTTACGGGACAGCTAGCACAGATACGCAGTATTTT. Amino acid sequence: CASGYGTASTDTQYF. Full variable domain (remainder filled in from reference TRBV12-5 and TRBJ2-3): DARVTQTPRHKVTEMGQEVTMRCQPILGHNTVFWYRQTMMQGLELLAYFRNRAPLDDSGMPKDRFSAEMPDATLATLKIQPSEPRDSAVYFCASGYGTASTDTQYFGPGTRLTVL.

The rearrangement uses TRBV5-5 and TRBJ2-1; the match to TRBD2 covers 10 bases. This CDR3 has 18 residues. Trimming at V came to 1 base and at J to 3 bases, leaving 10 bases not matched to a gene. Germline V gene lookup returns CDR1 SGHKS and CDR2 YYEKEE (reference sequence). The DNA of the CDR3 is TGTGCCAGCAGCTTGTCGGTTGTTAGCGGGGGGATCTACAATGAGCAGTTCTTC. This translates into CASSLSVVSGGIYNEQFF.

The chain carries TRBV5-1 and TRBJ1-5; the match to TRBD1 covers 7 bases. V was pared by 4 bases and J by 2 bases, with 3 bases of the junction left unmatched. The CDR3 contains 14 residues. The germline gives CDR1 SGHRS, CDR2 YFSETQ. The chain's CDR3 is CASSAGQGNQPQHF. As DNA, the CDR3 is TGCGCCAGCAGCGCCGGACAGGGCAATCAGCCCCAGCATTTT.

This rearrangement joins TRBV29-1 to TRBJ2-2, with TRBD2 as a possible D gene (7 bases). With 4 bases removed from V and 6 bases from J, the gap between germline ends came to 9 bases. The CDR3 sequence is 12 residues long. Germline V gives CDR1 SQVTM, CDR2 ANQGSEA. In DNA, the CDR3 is TGCAGCGTTGGGGGGGGCTCCGGGGAGCTGTTTTTT. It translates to CSVGGGSGELFF.

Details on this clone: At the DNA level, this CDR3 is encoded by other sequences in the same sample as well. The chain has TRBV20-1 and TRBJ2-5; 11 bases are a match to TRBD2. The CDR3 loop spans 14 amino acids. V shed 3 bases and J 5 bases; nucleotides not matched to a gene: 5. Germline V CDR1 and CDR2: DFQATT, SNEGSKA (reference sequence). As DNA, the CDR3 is TGCAGTGCTAGTCTAGCGGGGGGACAGGAGACCCAGTACTTC. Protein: CSASLAGGQETQYF.

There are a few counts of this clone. This chain's CDR3 is CASSRPGTQNSPLHF. The CDR3 region has the DNA TGTGCCAGCAGCCGCCCGGGAACGCAAAATTCACCCCTCCACTTT. The rearrangement joins TRBV5-8 to TRBJ1-6; D not certain. Trimming took off 4 bases at V and 7 bases at J, with 15 bases between the two ends. Germline V gene data show CDR1 as SGHTS and CDR2 as YDEGEE. The CDR3 spans 15 residues.

In DNA form, the CDR3 reads TGCAGTGCTAGTTCCCCAGACAGGGGGCACACCGGGGAGCTGTTTTTT. This codes for CSASSPDRGHTGELFF. The chain recombines TRBV20-1 with TRBJ2-2; 10 bases agree with TRBD1. Per germline, CDR1 DFQATT and CDR2 SNEGSKA (reference sequence). V dropped 3 bases and J dropped 3; count of bases not matched to a gene: 7. This CDR3 comprises 16 residues.

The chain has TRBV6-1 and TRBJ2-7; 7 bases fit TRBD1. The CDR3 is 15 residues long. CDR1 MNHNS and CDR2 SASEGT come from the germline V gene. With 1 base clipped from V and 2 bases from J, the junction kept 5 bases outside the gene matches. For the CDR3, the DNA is TGTGCCAGCAGTGAAGTGGGGCAGGGGGCCTACGAGCAGTACTTC. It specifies CASSEVGQGAYEQYF.

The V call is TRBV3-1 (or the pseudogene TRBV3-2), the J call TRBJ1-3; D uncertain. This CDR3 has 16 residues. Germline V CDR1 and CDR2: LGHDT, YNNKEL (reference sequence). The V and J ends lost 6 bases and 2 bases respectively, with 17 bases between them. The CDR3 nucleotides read TGTGCCAGCAGTTCTCACCGTGGTCGGGCTGGAAACACCATATATTTT. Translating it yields CASSSHRGRAGNTIYF.